Sequencing of this T cell receptor beta chain was carried out in a study of CD8 T cells in Susac syndrome. The RNA, roughly 0.5 to 1 ug, was put through reverse transcription using random hexamers. A single record per CDR3 protein comes from TCRdb applying MiXCR to the immunoSEQ multiplex PCR reads. The data hold around 170,000 distinct CDR3 sequences, with 94% observed a single time. Germline V gene sequence: CDR1 SGDLS, CDR2 YYNGEE. Losses at the gene ends were 3 bases for V and 7 bases for J; bases not matched to a gene: 3. CDR3 size: 14 residues. The rearrangement uses TRBV9 and TRBJ1-6; 8 nucleotides agree with TRBD1. Material: CD4+ T cells from PBMCs. The receptor's source is a human donor with Susac syndrome. The CDR3 loop is CASSARQGNSPLHF. The CDR3 nucleotides are TGTGCCAGCAGCGCAAGACAGGGGAATTCACCCCTCCACTTT.